This T cell receptor (beta chain) came from a study of blood T cell repertoires in COVID-19. Study in general: The United States, Italy and Spain were the sources of the acute and convalescent COVID-19 samples. In each case, the material was cDNA or gDNA derived from T cells, B-cell-depleted T cells, or PBMCs.

As processed by the authors: Amplifying reference gene primers gave estimates of nucleated cell counts. The method was immunoSEQ multiplex PCR; TCRdb's version includes in-frame clones alone and lacks a portion of them. V and J calls plus clone size are reproduced from that table; the DNA served to infer D and trimming. The table lists around 30,000 clones, roughly 87% of them singletons. CDR3 size: 15 residues. Trimming cost V 5 bases and J 2 bases, with 15 bases left between them. Germline V gives CDR1 SGHAT, CDR2 FQNNGV. This sequence originates from a human donor in a cohort sampled during active COVID-19. The chain couples TRBV11-2 to TRBJ1-1; the D gene is possibly TRBD1 (6 bases). Input material: peripheral blood. DNA for the CDR3: TGTGCCAGCAGCCCTCCGGGACACCTTAACACTGAAGCTTTCTTT. Protein product: CASSPPGHLNTEAFF.